This entry lists 21 T cell receptor beta chains sequenced from one sample in a study of CD8+ T cells in alopecia areata. RNA was isolated and reverse transcribed to cDNA, the sequencing template. Produced via immunoSEQ multiplex PCR; TCRdb's table is partial and in-frame only. Here the sample spans 200,000 to 250,000 clones, under 70% being singletons. This sample's treatment: oral pan-JAK inhibitor, 5-10 mg twice daily. This specimen consisted of CD4+ T cells sorted from blood, obtained at week 4, from a patient treated with tofacitinib. These receptors were taken from a human donor with alopecia areata.

The chain couples TRBV5-1 to TRBJ1-6; D remains unclear. The CDR3 runs to 14 residues. CDR1 is SGHRS, CDR2 YFSETQ, per germline. V was pared by 6 bases and J by 8 bases, with 15 bases between. CDR3: CASTVGVTDSPLHF. As DNA, the CDR3 is TGCGCCAGCACCGTCGGGGTTACGGATTCACCCCTCCACTTT.

This clone was recorded once. The chain is built from TRBV4-2 and TRBJ2-1, with 10 bases identical to TRBD2. The germline V gene has CDR1 LGHNA and CDR2 YNFKEQ. This CDR3 region has 16 residues. V dropped 3 bases and J dropped 8; count of bases not matched to a gene: 10. In DNA, the CDR3 is TGTGCCAGCAGCCAGGGCCGTTGGACTAGCGGTCATGAGCAGTTCTTC. The encoded protein is CASSQGRWTSGHEQFF.

The chain is built from TRBV7-6 and TRBJ2-3; 7 nucleotides agree with TRBD2. This CDR3 comprises 16 residues. The V gene's germline CDR1 is SGHVS and CDR2 FNYEAQ. V lost 4 bases to trimming and J lost 0 bases; unmatched junction nucleotides: 7. The CDR3 DNA reads TGTGCCAGCAGCTCTACGGCGGGGGTGAGCACAGATACGCAGTATTTT. This translates into CASSSTAGVSTDTQYF.

This clone appeared once. V gene TRBV11-2 combines with J gene TRBJ2-4, with D possibly TRBD1 on 6 matching bases. Per the germline V gene, CDR1 is SGHAT and CDR2 is FQNNGV. Trimming took 0 bases from V and 0 from J, leaving 18 bases between them. The CDR3 runs 19 residues. The CDR3 DNA is TGTGCCAGCAGCTTAGATAGGAAAGCCGGGACATTAGCCAAAAACATTCAGTACTTC. Residues: CASSLDRKAGTLAKNIQYF.

This chain's CDR3 is CSVVSDLWHF. The CDR3 bases are TGCAGCGTTGTTTCCGACCTCTGGCATTTT. The chain is built from TRBV29-1 and TRBJ1-5; D not resolved. V gave up 4 bases and J gave up 15 bases, with 13 bases separating them. The CDR3 runs to 10 residues. CDR1 and CDR2 (germline): SQVTM, ANQGSEA.

For this clone: The sample holds other DNA sequences that translate to the same CDR3. This chain joins TRBV9 and TRBJ1-1; the D is unclear. Germline V CDR1 and CDR2: SGDLS, YYNGEE. CDR3 size: 11 residues. The V gene lost 0 bases and the J gene lost 6 bases, with 3 bases spanning the gap. The DNA of the CDR3 is TGTGCCAGCAGCGTAGTTTCTGAAGCTTTCTTT. Translating gives CASSVVSEAFF.

The DNA for the CDR3 is TGTGCCAGCTCACCATCGACAGGGGGCTACACCTTC. Its protein is CASSPSTGGYTF. This chain uses TRBV18 with TRBJ1-2, with TRBD1 matching over 7 bases. Germline V gives CDR1 KGHSH, CDR2 LQKENI. The CDR3 is made up of 12 amino acids. Losses at the gene ends were 2 bases for V and 8 bases for J; bases not matched to a gene: 2.

This clone was observed a single time. The chain carries TRBV7-2 and TRBJ2-7, with TRBD2 matching 10 bases. The CDR3 contains 15 residues. The junction had 6 bases not matched to a gene; V was cut back by 5 bases and J by 2 bases. Germline V gene sequence: CDR1 SGHTA, CDR2 FQGNSA. CDR3 bases: TGTGCCAGCAGCCTTAGCGGGGGGCCAGCCTACGAGCAGTACTTC. This codes for CASSLSGGPAYEQYF.

V is TRBV5-6 and J is TRBJ2-2; 9 bases fit TRBD1. This CDR3 contains 16 residues. Per germline, CDR1 SGHDT and CDR2 YYEEEE. The junction had 3 bases not matched to a gene; V was cut back by 2 bases and J by 1 base. The CDR3 sequence is CASSLTGGGNTGELFF. The CDR3 DNA sequence: TGTGCCAGCAGCTTAACAGGGGGCGGGAACACCGGGGAGCTGTTTTTT.

This chain joins TRBV6-6 and TRBJ1-2, with D possibly being TRBD1 (5 bases). The CDR3 is 13 amino acids. Trimming left V 4 bases short and J 7 bases short, with 13 bases between. Looked up from germline, CDR1 is MNHNY and CDR2 is SVGAGI (reference sequence). The CDR3 DNA reads as TGTGCCAGCAGTTTCGACAGCTTGGGTGGCTACACCTTC. This sequence encodes CASSFDSLGGYTF.

The chain has TRBV7-2 and TRBJ2-3; no clear D. CDR1 and CDR2 (germline): SGHTA, FQGNSA. CDR3 length: 13 amino acids. Trimming pared 2 bases from V and 6 bases from J, leaving 9 bases between. For the CDR3, the DNA is TGTGCCAGCAGCTTACTTACCAGGGATACGCAGTATTTT. Its protein product is CASSLLTRDTQYF.

This clone was seen a handful of times. This sequence joins TRBV25-1 and TRBJ2-5; D remains unclear. Germline lookup yields CDR1 MGHDK and CDR2 SYGVNS. The CDR3 is 13 residues long. Trimming stripped 3 bases from V and 5 bases from J, with 10 bases between. The CDR3 nucleotides are TGTGCCAGCAGTGAGATTCAAAGGGAGACCCAGTACTTC. This codes for CASSEIQRETQYF.

The chain carries TRBV6-5 and TRBJ1-6; unclear D gene. In germline, CDR1 is MNHEY, CDR2 SVGAGI. V lost 0 bases and J lost 10, with 7 bases in between. This CDR3 has 13 amino acids. CDR3 sequence: CASSYSPRSPLHF. CDR3 bases: TGTGCCAGCAGTTACTCCCCCCGGTCACCCCTCCACTTT.

This clone appeared a few times. The rearrangement uses TRBV29-1 and TRBJ1-1; 7 positions agree with TRBD1. The CDR3 is 12 amino acids. Germline V lookup: CDR1 SQVTM, CDR2 ANQGSEA. The V and J ends lost 6 bases and 4 bases, in that order; junction bases with no gene match: 5. In DNA, the CDR3 is TGCAGCGTCACGCGGGACAGCACTGAAGCTTTCTTT. Amino acid sequence: CSVTRDSTEAFF.

The rearrangement joins TRBV4-1 to TRBJ1-6; no firm D call. Germline values: CDR1 MGHRA, CDR2 YSYEKL. The ends were cut back, 4 bases at V and 7 bases at J, with 14 bases in the middle. This CDR3 has 15 amino acids. CDR3 sequence reads: CASSPVGSRNSPLHF. As DNA, the CDR3 is TGCGCCAGCAGCCCGGTTGGCAGCAGAAATTCACCCCTCCACTTT.

This chain connects TRBV10-1 to TRBJ2-5; tentative D call: TRBD1 (6 bases). Germline loops: CDR1 WNHNN, CDR2 SYGVQD (reference sequence). The length of the CDR3 is 15 residues. The V gene lost 2 bases and the J gene lost 2 bases, with 12 bases spanning the gap. For the CDR3, the DNA is TGCGCCAGCAGTGAGGCGACAGGTCTTCAAGAGACCCAGTACTTC. This encodes CASSEATGLQETQYF.

Comment on this clone: The junction departs from the called germline gene at one end, perhaps through a read error. The chain links TRBV19 to TRBJ2-6; TRBD1 aligns across 10 bases. CDR3 size: 17 residues. Germline V CDR1 and CDR2: LNHDA, SQIVND (reference sequence). Here the CDR3 DNA reads TGTGCCAGTACTATAAGACAGGGGGCCGATGGGGCCAACGTCCTGACTTTC. Protein: CASTIRQGADGANVLTF.

The chain combines TRBV2 with TRBJ2-2; D is unresolved. Trimming pared 7 bases from V and 8 bases from J, leaving 14 bases between. Per germline, CDR1 SNHLY and CDR2 FYNNEI. CDR3 length equals 13 residues. The CDR3 here is CASTYQFQGELFF. In nucleotides, the CDR3 is TGTGCCAGCACCTACCAGTTCCAAGGGGAGCTGTTTTTT.

About this clone itself: Other DNA sequences of this sample code for an identical CDR3. V usage is TRBV4-2 and J usage is TRBJ1-2; the D is unclear. This CDR3 comprises 12 residues. The germline V gene has CDR1 LGHNA and CDR2 YNFKEQ. Trimming cost V 0 bases and J 5 bases, with 4 bases left between them. DNA for the CDR3: TGTGCCAGCAGCCAAGACCCTTATGGCTACACCTTC. This encodes CASSQDPYGYTF.

This clone has more than one count but fewer than ten. Other DNA sequences in this specimen translate into the identical CDR3. The rearrangement links TRBV5-1 to TRBJ1-2; weak D call: TRBD1 (6 bases). This CDR3 spans 13 amino acids. Trimming took 0 bases from V and 3 from J, leaving 6 bases between them. Germline lookup yields CDR1 SGHRS and CDR2 YFSETQ. The CDR3: CASSLAGDYGYTF. The CDR3 bases are TGCGCCAGCAGCTTGGCAGGGGACTATGGCTACACCTTC.

A few counts support this clone. The gene calls are TRBV28 and TRBJ1-1; 10 bases agree with TRBD1. Unmatched junction bases numbered 1, after V lost 0 bases and J lost 3 bases. Per germline, CDR1 MDHEN and CDR2 SYDVKM. This CDR3 contains 15 residues. CDR3 DNA sequence: TGTGCCAGCAGTTTATGGACAGGGGGCTACACTGAAGCTTTCTTT. It is translated as CASSLWTGGYTEAFF.